The 22 T cell receptor beta chains listed next were all sequenced from one sample in a study of blood T cell repertoires in COVID-19. Clones were sequenced by immunoSEQ multiplex PCR, and TCRdb holds only the in-frame ones, with some missing. The table includes roughly 200,000 clones, about 80% detected once. The sequencing input was peripheral blood. The receptors shown here come from a woman aged 55-69 years with COVID-19, enrolled during active disease.

In regard to this clone: At one of its ends the junction is not consistent with the germline gene, which may arise from a read error. The chain is built from TRBV7-7 and TRBJ2-1, with TRBD2 as a possible D gene (6 bases). The length of the CDR3 is 17 residues. Germline V gene data show CDR1 as SSHAT and CDR2 as FNYEAQ (reference sequence). CDR3 sequence reads: CASSPTTGGKSYNEQFF. The CDR3, as DNA: TGTGCTAGCAGCCCTACGACCGGCGGGAAATCCTACAATGAGCAGTTCTTC. The variable domain in full, completed from reference TRBV7-7 and TRBJ2-1, reads GAGVSQSPRYKVTKRGQDVTLRCDPISSHATLYWYQQALGQGPEFLTYFNYEAQPDKSGLPSDRFSAERPEGSISTLTIQRTEQRDSAMYRCASSPTTGGKSYNEQFFGPGTRLTVL.

A few counts support this clone. V gene TRBV7-2 combines with J gene TRBJ2-2, with D uncertain. Germline V gene sequence: CDR1 SGHTA, CDR2 FQGNSA. This CDR3 has 17 amino acids. V was cut by 1 base and J by 1 base, with 13 bases left in between. The CDR3 DNA reads as TGTGCCAGCAGCTTAGTAACTACGCGTGGGAACACCGGGGAGCTGTTTTTT. Protein sequence: CASSLVTTRGNTGELFF.

This chain uses TRBV7-9 with TRBJ1-2; D gene uncertain. Per germline, CDR1 SEHNR and CDR2 FQNEAQ (reference sequence). V dropped 2 bases and J dropped 5 bases, with 15 bases sitting between them. This CDR3 is built from 15 residues. The CDR3, as DNA: TGTGCCAGCAGCTTATTTGTTAGTTCCGTTTATGGCTACACCTTC. This encodes CASSLFVSSVYGYTF. Full variable domain (missing parts from reference TRBV7-9 and TRBJ1-2): DTGVSQNPRHKITKRGQNVTFRCDPISEHNRLYWYRQTLGQGPEFLTYFQNEAQLEKSRLLSDRFSAERPKGSFSTLEIQRTEQGDSAMYLCASSLFVSSVYGYTFGSGTRLTVV.

The chain couples TRBV5-8 to TRBJ2-1, with a tentative D call TRBD1 (6 bases). The V gene's germline CDR1 is SGHTS and CDR2 YDEGEE. This CDR3 contains 15 residues. Trimming shortened V by 0 bases and J by 8 bases, and 15 bases separated the two germline ends. The CDR3 spells CASSLGDTPYDEQFF. DNA for the CDR3: TGTGCCAGCAGCTTGGGGGACACCCCATACGATGAGCAGTTCTTC.

This chain links TRBV7-3 with TRBJ1-1, with D unclear. Germline CDR1 is SGHTA and CDR2 is FQGTGA. The CDR3 totals 13 residues. Trimming shortened V by 2 bases and J by 1 base, and 5 bases separated the two germline ends. The CDR3 is CASSLSRNTEAFF. DNA for the CDR3: TGTGCCAGCAGCTTATCCCGGAACACTGAAGCTTTCTTT.

V and J are TRBV6-5 and TRBJ2-1; a possible D gene is TRBD1 (5 bases). CDR1 is MNHEY, CDR2 SVGAGI, per germline. CDR3 length: 12 residues. With 6 bases removed from V and 9 bases from J, the gap between germline ends came to 12 bases. CDR3 sequence: CASRSVGLEQFF. The DNA of the CDR3 is TGTGCCAGCAGATCCGTGGGGCTTGAGCAGTTCTTC.

A single count supports this clone. The V gene is TRBV3-1 (or the pseudogene TRBV3-2), the J gene TRBJ1-5; a possible D gene is TRBD1 (5 bases). The CDR3 contains 15 residues. With 1 base removed from V and 1 base from J, the gap between germline ends came to 8 bases. Germline CDR1 LGHDT, CDR2 YNNKEL (reference sequence). CDR3: CASSQGRQSNQPQHF. CDR3 nucleotide sequence: TGTGCCAGCAGCCAAGGTCGACAGAGCAATCAGCCCCAGCATTTT.

This chain connects TRBV28 to TRBJ2-5; 8 nucleotides agree with TRBD1. The CDR3 is 14 amino acids. Germline V gives CDR1 MDHEN, CDR2 SYDVKM. V trimming: 4 bases; J trimming: 5 bases; junction bases outside the gene matches: 6. CDR3 amino acids: CASSSSGGPETQYF. In DNA form, the CDR3 reads TGTGCCAGCAGTTCCTCAGGGGGCCCGGAGACCCAGTACTTC.

V is TRBV5-1 and J is TRBJ2-5, with 7 bases aligning to TRBD2. Trimming cost V 0 bases and J 1 base; bases outside gene matches: 6. CDR1 and CDR2 from the germline V gene are SGHRS and YFSETQ. This CDR3 is 16 amino acids long. In DNA, the CDR3 is TGCGCCAGCAGCTTGGGGATGCGGGGGACCCAAGAGACCCAGTACTTC. Translation gives CASSLGMRGTQETQYF.

The rearrangement joins TRBV7-8 to TRBJ2-7; 9 bases line up with TRBD2. V shed 4 bases and J 6 bases; nucleotides not matched to a gene: 10. The CDR3 has 15 amino acids. CDR1 is SGHVS and CDR2 is FQNEAQ in the germline V gene. CDR3: CASSSQGTSSGEQYF. The CDR3 DNA is TGTGCCAGCAGCTCCCAGGGGACTAGCTCGGGCGAGCAGTACTTC.

This sequence joins TRBV7-9 and TRBJ1-6; D unresolved. V was shortened by 5 bases and J by 10 bases, with 21 bases between the two germline ends. CDR3 size: 16 residues. Germline CDR1 is SEHNR and CDR2 is FQNEAQ (reference sequence). CDR3 in amino acids: CASSPTGAGSDSPLHF. CDR3 DNA sequence: TGTGCCAGCAGCCCCACCGGAGCGGGGTCGGACTCACCCCTCCACTTT.

The genes are TRBV19 and TRBJ1-1; 8 bases are shared with TRBD1. There are 12 residues in the CDR3. Germline V gene lookup returns CDR1 LNHDA and CDR2 SQIVND (reference sequence). V gave up 5 bases and J gave up 8 bases; unmatched junction bases: 4. The CDR3 loop reads CASSSNRGEAFF. The CDR3 bases are TGTGCCAGTAGTTCGAACAGGGGGGAAGCTTTCTTT.

This rearrangement joins TRBV5-1 to TRBJ2-7; 9 nucleotides line up with TRBD1. The V gene's germline CDR1 is SGHRS and CDR2 YFSETQ. There are 15 residues in the CDR3. Trimming removed 0 bases from V and 7 bases from J; junction bases left unmatched: 8. The DNA for the CDR3 is TGCGCCAGCAGCTTGGGGACAGGGGCCGGGCGGGAGCAGTACGTC. Its translation is CASSLGTGAGREQYV.

This clone was observed once. The chain combines TRBV5-1 with TRBJ1-5; TRBD1 matches 9 bases. The CDR3 loop spans 14 amino acids. The V and J ends lost 4 bases and 4 bases, in that order; junction bases with no gene match: 3. Germline V gives CDR1 SGHRS, CDR2 YFSETQ. The CDR3, as DNA: TGCGCCAGCAGCGAGGGGACAGGGAATCAGCCCCAGCATTTT. Protein product: CASSEGTGNQPQHF.

The chain links TRBV15 to TRBJ1-4, with TRBD1 matching over 12 bases. V dropped 6 bases and J dropped 10; count of bases not matched to a gene: 12. Germline lookup yields CDR1 LNHNV and CDR2 YYDKDF (reference sequence). This CDR3 has 16 amino acids. The CDR3 bases are TGTGCCACCAGTAAGGGGGCGGGACAGGGGGCAGGAAAACTGTTTTTT. Translation gives CATSKGAGQGAGKLFF.

The chain couples TRBV5-1 to TRBJ2-5; D not resolved. Germline lookup yields CDR1 SGHRS and CDR2 YFSETQ. Trimming stripped 5 bases from V and 2 bases from J, with 13 bases between. The CDR3 length is 14 residues. The CDR3, as DNA: TGCGCCAGCAGTCCCCCCGCGAATCAAGAGACCCAGTACTTC. Translation: CASSPPANQETQYF.

The chain links TRBV5-4 to TRBJ1-2; D unresolved. Germline assignment: CDR1 SGHNT and CDR2 YYREEE (reference sequence). Trimming pared 4 bases from V and 8 bases from J, leaving 12 bases between. CDR3 size: 12 residues. In nucleotides, the CDR3 is TGTGCCAGCAGCGCTGCGACAATAGGCTACACCTTC. Translation gives CASSAATIGYTF.

The V and J genes are TRBV18 and TRBJ2-3, with TRBD2 matching 12 bases. V was pared by 3 bases and J by 2 bases, with 3 bases of the junction left unmatched. CDR1 KGHSH and CDR2 LQKENI come from the germline V gene. The CDR3 sequence is 16 residues long. CDR3 DNA: TGTGCCAGCTCACCCCTAGCGGGAGGGATCACAGATACGCAGTATTTT. Translating gives CASSPLAGGITDTQYF. The variable domain in full, completed from reference TRBV18 and TRBJ2-3, reads NAGVMQNPRHLVRRRGQEARLRCSPMKGHSHVYWYRQLPEEGLKFMVYLQKENIIDESGMPKERFSAEFPKEGPSILRIQQVVRGDSAAYFCASSPLAGGITDTQYFGPGTRLTVL.

This chain links TRBV4-3 with TRBJ2-3; 10 nucleotides match TRBD2. The CDR3 extends over 18 amino acids. J was trimmed by 2 bases and V by 1 base; bases with no gene match: 9. Germline V gene sequence: CDR1 LGHNA, CDR2 YSLEER. The CDR3 sequence is CASSQGAGGYKVTDTQYF. The CDR3 DNA reads as TGCGCCAGCAGCCAAGGAGCGGGAGGGTATAAGGTCACAGATACGCAGTATTTT.

The V call is TRBV9, the J call TRBJ1-1; D might be TRBD1 (6 bases). CDR3 length: 15 residues. Looked up from germline, CDR1 is SGDLS and CDR2 is YYNGEE. Trimming removed 3 bases from V and 1 base from J, with 13 bases in between. The CDR3 here is CASSASARGNTEAFF. CDR3 coding DNA: TGTGCCAGCAGCGCCTCCGCCAGGGGGAACACTGAAGCTTTCTTT. The variable domain in full, with the rest retrieved from reference TRBV9 and TRBJ1-1, is DSGVTQTPKHLITATGQRVTLRCSPRSGDLSVYWYQQSLDQGLQFLIQYYNGEERAKGNILERFSAQQFPDLHSELNLSSLELGDSALYFCASSASARGNTEAFFGQGTRLTVV.

The chain employs TRBV9 and TRBJ1-1; 8 nucleotides match TRBD1. Trimming removed 3 bases from V and 0 bases from J; junction bases left unmatched: 7. Looked up from germline, CDR1 is SGDLS and CDR2 is YYNGEE. CDR3 length: 16 residues. The CDR3 reads CASSAGTGFMNTEAFF. CDR3 nucleotide sequence: TGTGCCAGCAGCGCCGGGACAGGATTCATGAACACTGAAGCTTTCTTT.

The J gene is TRBJ2-1, the V gene TRBV12-3 or TRBV12-4; no clear D gene. V gave up 4 bases and J gave up 2 bases, with 6 bases separating them. The CDR3 is made up of 13 amino acids. The CDR3, as DNA: TGTGCCAGCAGTTCTCAGACCTACAATGAGCAGTTCTTC. It codes for CASSSQTYNEQFF.